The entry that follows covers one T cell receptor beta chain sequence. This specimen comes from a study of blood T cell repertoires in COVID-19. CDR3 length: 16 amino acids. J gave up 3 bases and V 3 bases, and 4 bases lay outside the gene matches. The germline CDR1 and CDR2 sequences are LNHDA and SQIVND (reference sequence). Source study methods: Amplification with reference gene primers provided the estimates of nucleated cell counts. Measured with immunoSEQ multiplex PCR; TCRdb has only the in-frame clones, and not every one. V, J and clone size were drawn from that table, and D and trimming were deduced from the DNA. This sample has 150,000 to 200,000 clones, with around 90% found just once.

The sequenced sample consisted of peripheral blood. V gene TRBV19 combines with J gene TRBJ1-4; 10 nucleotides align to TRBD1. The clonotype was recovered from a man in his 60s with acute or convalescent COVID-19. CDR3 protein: CASSIGQGEANEKLFF. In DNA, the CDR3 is TGTGCCAGTAGTATCGGACAGGGGGAAGCTAATGAAAAACTGTTTTTT.